This T cell receptor beta chain was observed in a study of cytomegalovirus exposure and HLA in healthy donors. Each donor's status was that of a healthy bone marrow donor. CDR1 and CDR2 (germline): SGHRS, YFSETQ. With 0 bases clipped from V and 5 bases from J, the junction kept 9 bases outside the gene matches. The length of the CDR3 is 16 residues. The PCR had 60 Vbeta and 13 Jbeta primers. Clones were sequenced by immunoSEQ multiplex PCR, and TCRdb holds only the in-frame ones, with some missing. The sample has fewer than 120,000 clones; less than 85% are singletons. This clonotype originated in a man aged 30 to 45 in good health and CMV-seropositive. The specimen was PBMCs. The V and J genes are TRBV5-1 and TRBJ2-7; the match to TRBD1 covers 9 bases. The CDR3 DNA is TGCGCCAGCAGCTTGGAAGGAGGGACAGGGATCAACGAGCAGTACTTC. Its translation: CASSLEGGTGINEQYF. Full variable domain (missing parts from reference TRBV5-1 and TRBJ2-7): KAGVTQTPRYLIKTRGQQVTLSCSPISGHRSVSWYQQTPGQGLQFLFEYFSETQRNKGNFPGRFSGRQFSNSRSEMNVSTLELGDSALYLCASSLEGGTGINEQYFGPGTRLTVT.